These 11 T cell receptor beta chains were all obtained from the same sample, sequenced in a study of blood T cell repertoires in COVID-19. Profiled with immunoSEQ multiplex PCR; TCRdb holds only in-frame clones, not every one. The data show some 130,000 clones, around 88% seen once. What was sequenced was peripheral blood. Receptors were obtained from a man aged 60 to 69 with COVID-19, enrolled during active disease.

The chain carries TRBV2 and TRBJ1-1, with no clear D. This CDR3 contains 14 residues. The V and J ends lost 7 bases and 0 bases respectively, with 12 bases between them. Germline CDR1 is SNHLY and CDR2 is FYNNEI. The CDR3 region is CASIPSGVNTEAFF. CDR3 DNA: TGTGCCAGCATTCCAAGCGGGGTGAACACTGAAGCTTTCTTT.

This clone has just one count. The chain is built from TRBV5-1 and TRBJ2-4, with D unclear. From germline, CDR1 is SGHRS and CDR2 YFSETQ. The CDR3 consists of 15 residues. V was cut by 1 base and J by 0 bases, with 8 bases left in between. The CDR3 sequence is CASSLTEIAKNIQYF. CDR3 sequence (DNA): TGCGCCAGCAGCTTGACAGAAATAGCCAAAAACATTCAGTACTTC. Variable domain in full (rest from reference TRBV5-1 and TRBJ2-4): KAGVTQTPRYLIKTRGQQVTLSCSPISGHRSVSWYQQTPGQGLQFLFEYFSETQRNKGNFPGRFSGRQFSNSRSEMNVSTLELGDSALYLCASSLTEIAKNIQYFGAGTRLSVL.

The genes are TRBV27 and TRBJ2-3; D call uncertain. This CDR3 spans 12 amino acids. Trimming cost V 3 bases and J 9 bases, with 10 bases left between them. Germline V gene sequence: CDR1 MNHEY, CDR2 SMNVEV (reference sequence). CDR3 loop: CASSFGQKTQYF. The DNA of the CDR3 is TGTGCCAGCAGTTTTGGGCAAAAAACGCAGTATTTT.

The chain has TRBV12-3 or TRBV12-4 and TRBJ1-6, with 7 bases lining up with TRBD1. Trimming removed 5 bases from V and 7 bases from J; junction bases left unmatched: 2. This CDR3 is 13 amino acids long. The CDR3 reads CASSPGQNSPLHF. The CDR3 nucleotides are TGTGCCAGCAGTCCGGGACAGAATTCACCCCTCCACTTT.

The chain recombines TRBV5-1 with TRBJ1-4; D might be TRBD1 (5 bases). Trimming left V 1 base short and J 0 bases short, with 10 bases between. The CDR3 covers 16 residues. CDR1 and CDR2 (germline): SGHRS, YFSETQ. The CDR3 sequence: CASSLLTGATNEKLFF. The CDR3 coding sequence is TGCGCCAGCAGCTTGTTAACAGGTGCAACTAATGAAAAACTGTTTTTT.

This chain uses TRBV30 with TRBJ1-2, with TRBD1 as a possible D gene (5 bases). Germline V gene sequence: CDR1 GTSNPN, CDR2 SVGIG (reference sequence). This CDR3 is built from 15 residues. The V end was cut by 3 bases, the J end by 4 bases, with 18 bases between. CDR3 residues: CAWSVLDGAGYGYTF. In DNA form, the CDR3 reads TGTGCCTGGAGCGTCCTGGATGGGGCTGGCTATGGCTACACCTTC.

V usage is TRBV6-5 and J usage is TRBJ1-2, with no clear D. Germline assignment: CDR1 MNHEY and CDR2 SVGAGI. The CDR3 loop spans 14 amino acids. Deletions cut 6 bases from V and 2 bases from J, with 13 bases between. The CDR3 region has the DNA TGTGCCAGCAGCTACACACAGACAAACTATGGCTACACCTTC. It codes for CASSYTQTNYGYTF.

The chain combines TRBV27 with TRBJ2-7, with D tentatively TRBD2 (6 bases). Trimming removed 3 bases at V and 0 bases at J, with 24 bases between. The germline CDR1 and CDR2 sequences are MNHEY and SMNVEV (reference sequence). The CDR3 contains 19 residues. CDR3: CASSFYSVGGRQSSYEQYF. In DNA form, the CDR3 reads TGTGCCAGCAGTTTTTACAGTGTGGGAGGACGGCAGAGCTCCTACGAGCAGTACTTC.

The J gene is TRBJ1-6, the V gene TRBV13; a possible D gene is TRBD1 (5 bases). With 5 bases removed from V and 14 bases from J, the gap between germline ends came to 19 bases. The germline V gene has CDR1 PRHDT and CDR2 FYEKMQ (reference sequence). The CDR3 length is 14 residues. The CDR3 DNA follows: TGTGCCAGCAGCCGGGACGGCCTGGGGGGAACCCTCCACTTT. This codes for CASSRDGLGGTLHF.

The CDR3 sequence: CASRERGGDTQYF. CDR3 nucleotides: TGTGCCAGCAGAGAGCGGGGGGGGGATACGCAGTATTTT. The rearrangement links TRBV7-8 to TRBJ2-3; 10 nucleotides match TRBD2. CDR3 length: 13 amino acids. The germline gives CDR1 SGHVS, CDR2 FQNEAQ. The V and J ends lost 6 bases and 6 bases, in that order; junction bases with no gene match: 3.

The chain couples TRBV10-3 to TRBJ2-7; TRBD1 is a possible D gene (6 bases). V was trimmed by 6 bases and J by 0 bases, leaving 9 bases between them. From germline, CDR1 is ENHRY and CDR2 SYGVKD. The CDR3 loop spans 13 amino acids. The DNA for the CDR3 is TGTGCCATCAGGGCGGACAGCTCCTACGAGCAGTACTTC. This sequence encodes CAIRADSSYEQYF.